This entry lists 30 T cell receptor beta chains sequenced from one sample in a study of cytomegalovirus exposure and HLA in healthy donors. The PCR had 60 Vbeta and 13 Jbeta primers. Generated by immunoSEQ multiplex PCR, the TCRdb table keeps only in-frame clones and is missing some. The repertoire holds 120,000 or so clones, with roughly four fifths as singletons. What was sequenced was PBMCs. The receptors originated from a young man in good health and CMV-seronegative.

About this clone: One end of the junction is discordant with germline, which a read error may explain. This chain links TRBV4-3 with TRBJ2-7; TRBD1 agrees at 7 bases. Germline V gives CDR1 LGHNA, CDR2 YSLEER. The CDR3 is 16 amino acids. The CDR3 region has the DNA TGCGCCAGCGGCCAAGAACAGGGGCGGAGCTCCTACGAGCAGTACTTC. Translation: CASGQEQGRSSYEQYF.

This clone was found once. The chain uses TRBV7-2 and TRBJ2-5, with D possibly matching TRBD2 (6 bases). The germline CDR1 and CDR2 sequences are SGHTA and FQGNSA. The germline V and J ends were trimmed by 4 bases and 9 bases, with 12 bases remaining between them. CDR3 length: 12 amino acids. In DNA, the CDR3 is TGTGCCAGCAGCTCGACTAGTATGGCCCAGTACTTC. It encodes CASSSTSMAQYF.

The V call is TRBV5-1, the J call TRBJ2-2; the match to TRBD2 covers 9 bases. This CDR3 is built from 15 residues. CDR1 SGHRS and CDR2 YFSETQ come from the germline V gene. With V trimmed by 7 bases and J by 6 bases, 10 bases remained unmatched. The CDR3 is CASGPSGTSSGELFF. The DNA for the CDR3 is TGCGCCAGCGGACCGTCCGGGACTAGCTCCGGGGAGCTGTTTTTT. Variable domain in full (rest from reference TRBV5-1 and TRBJ2-2): KAGVTQTPRYLIKTRGQQVTLSCSPISGHRSVSWYQQTPGQGLQFLFEYFSETQRNKGNFPGRFSGRQFSNSRSEMNVSTLELGDSALYLCASGPSGTSSGELFFGEGSRLTVL.

The chain has TRBV27 and TRBJ2-3; tentatively, D is TRBD2 (5 bases). The CDR3 is 16 residues long. Trimming stripped 5 bases from V and 5 bases from J, with 20 bases between. Germline loops: CDR1 MNHEY, CDR2 SMNVEV (reference sequence). The CDR3 sequence: CASSPGLRALGDTQYF. CDR3 in DNA: TGTGCCAGCAGTCCCGGACTTAGGGCACTTGGAGATACGCAGTATTTT.

CDR3 in amino acids: CSVERRGNNYGYTF. The CDR3 bases are TGCAGCGTTGAACGTAGGGGGAATAACTATGGCTACACCTTC. The rearrangement links TRBV29-1 to TRBJ1-2, with D tentatively TRBD1 (6 bases). CDR1 SQVTM and CDR2 ANQGSEA come from the germline V gene. V lost 2 bases to trimming and J lost 1 base, with 11 bases between them. This CDR3 comprises 14 residues.

The V and J genes are TRBV5-4 and TRBJ1-2; D ambiguous. V was shortened by 3 bases and J by 4 bases, with 10 bases between the two germline ends. Germline-derived CDR1 and CDR2 are SGHNT and YYREEE (reference sequence). The CDR3 is made up of 13 amino acids. CDR3 in amino acids: CASSSLLVYGYTF. In DNA form, the CDR3 reads TGTGCCAGCAGCTCATTACTAGTCTATGGCTACACCTTC.

The rearrangement links TRBV5-6 to TRBJ2-6, with TRBD1 identical over 7 bases. The junction had 3 bases not matched to a gene; V was cut back by 4 bases and J by 2 bases. In germline, CDR1 is SGHDT, CDR2 YYEEEE. The CDR3 extends over 15 amino acids. This chain's CDR3 is CASSPTGAGANVLTF. The CDR3 DNA sequence: TGTGCCAGCAGCCCCACAGGGGCTGGGGCCAACGTCCTGACTTTC.

The chain is built from TRBV6-4 and TRBJ2-5; 7 nucleotides align to TRBD1. CDR1 is MRHNA, CDR2 SNTAGT, per germline. CDR3 length: 15 amino acids. V gave up 0 bases and J gave up 6 bases; unmatched junction bases: 7. The CDR3 DNA sequence: TGTGCCAGCAGTGACTCGAGGGGGCGGACAAAGACCCAGTACTTC. Translation: CASSDSRGRTKTQYF.

The V gene is TRBV4-3, the J gene TRBJ1-3; weak D call: TRBD1 (5 bases). V was shortened by 1 base and J by 2 bases, with 12 bases between the two germline ends. CDR3 length equals 16 residues. From germline, CDR1 is LGHNA and CDR2 YSLEER. The CDR3 reads CASSQVGGGTGNTIYF. CDR3 DNA sequence: TGCGCCAGCAGCCAAGTCGGGGGGGGTACTGGAAACACCATATATTTT.

The J gene is TRBJ2-3, the V gene TRBV19; 9 nucleotides match TRBD1. In germline, CDR1 is LNHDA, CDR2 SQIVND (reference sequence). Trimming at V came to 7 bases and at J to 2 bases, leaving 7 bases not matched to a gene. This CDR3 has 15 residues. CDR3 sequence: CASKDRGDSTDTQYF. The CDR3 region has the DNA TGTGCCAGTAAGGACAGGGGCGACTCCACAGATACGCAGTATTTT.

The chain joins TRBV6-5 to TRBJ1-5, with TRBD1 as a possible D gene (6 bases). The CDR3 contains 15 residues. Germline lookup yields CDR1 MNHEY and CDR2 SVGAGI. Trimming took off 7 bases at V and 5 bases at J, with 18 bases between the two ends. CDR3 sequence (DNA): TGTGCCAGCACCCCCAGGGGCAGGGACGATCAGCCCCAGCATTTT. It yields the protein CASTPRGRDDQPQHF.

The V call is TRBV18, the J call TRBJ1-2, with D unclear. The germline V and J ends were trimmed by 3 bases and 5 bases, with 16 bases remaining between them. The CDR3 loop spans 15 amino acids. Germline V gene sequence: CDR1 KGHSH, CDR2 LQKENI. The DNA for the CDR3 is TGTGCCAGCTCACCCCAGCCGGCGGAATTATATGGCTACACCTTC. Protein: CASSPQPAELYGYTF.

The V gene is TRBV9, the J gene TRBJ1-3, with 7 bases aligning to TRBD1. The germline CDR1 and CDR2 sequences are SGDLS and YYNGEE. Germline trimming cut 4 bases from V and 3 bases from J; bases unmatched to any gene: 10. The length of the CDR3 is 16 residues. In DNA form, the CDR3 reads TGTGCCAGCAGCCATTCGGAGGGGGCAGGTGGAAACACCATATATTTT. The encoded protein is CASSHSEGAGGNTIYF. Full variable domain (outside the CDR3, taken from reference TRBV9 and TRBJ1-3): DSGVTQTPKHLITATGQRVTLRCSPRSGDLSVYWYQQSLDQGLQFLIQYYNGEERAKGNILERFSAQQFPDLHSELNLSSLELGDSALYFCASSHSEGAGGNTIYFGEGSWLTVV.

V gene TRBV7-3 combines with J gene TRBJ2-1; D is ambiguous. The germline V and J ends were trimmed by 5 bases and 7 bases, with 9 bases remaining between them. CDR1 and CDR2 (germline): SGHTA, FQGTGA. The CDR3 totals 12 residues. The CDR3 DNA is TGTGCCAGCAGCGGAGATGGGAATGAGCAGTTCTTC. The encoded protein is CASSGDGNEQFF.

This sequence joins TRBV7-7 and TRBJ2-2, with D maybe TRBD1 (5 bases). V lost 2 bases and J lost 6, with 13 bases in between. Germline V gives CDR1 SSHAT, CDR2 FNYEAQ (reference sequence). The CDR3 is 15 amino acids. CDR3 sequence reads: CASSLQGNRAGELFF. The CDR3 coding sequence is TGTGCCAGCAGCTTACAGGGAAATCGAGCCGGGGAGCTGTTTTTT.

This rearrangement joins TRBV5-8 to TRBJ2-7; D is possibly TRBD1 (5 bases). V was cut by 1 base and J by 3 bases, with 14 bases left in between. In germline, CDR1 is SGHTS, CDR2 YDEGEE. The CDR3 has 15 amino acids. CDR3 region: CASSLQRQGIYEQYF. The CDR3 bases are TGTGCCAGCAGCTTGCAACGGCAGGGAATCTACGAGCAGTACTTC.

Only a few counts were recorded for this clone. The chain combines TRBV11-2 with TRBJ1-1; the D is unclear. Trimming removed 5 bases at V and 0 bases at J, with 13 bases between. Per germline, CDR1 SGHAT and CDR2 FQNNGV. The CDR3 has 15 amino acids. CDR3 loop: CASSQTPNLNTEAFF. CDR3 DNA: TGTGCCAGCAGCCAAACACCGAACCTGAACACTGAAGCTTTCTTT.

In its sample, this clone was seen once. The rearrangement links TRBV29-1 to TRBJ2-7; TRBD1 aligns across 7 bases. Per germline, CDR1 SQVTM and CDR2 ANQGSEA. V dropped 4 bases and J dropped 2; count of bases not matched to a gene: 8. CDR3 length: 14 amino acids. The CDR3 DNA reads as TGCAGCGTTGTCCAAGGGACAGTGACCTACGAGCAGTACTTC. It encodes CSVVQGTVTYEQYF.

The chain has TRBV18 and TRBJ2-6, with D maybe TRBD1 (5 bases). Trimming pared 4 bases from V and 2 bases from J, leaving 9 bases between. CDR1 and CDR2 (germline): KGHSH, LQKENI. The length of the CDR3 is 15 residues. The CDR3 DNA sequence: TGTGCCAGCTCACGGGCAGGGCCTGGGGCCAACGTCCTGACTTTC. This sequence encodes CASSRAGPGANVLTF. Variable domain in full (rest from reference TRBV18 and TRBJ2-6): NAGVMQNPRHLVRRRGQEARLRCSPMKGHSHVYWYRQLPEEGLKFMVYLQKENIIDESGMPKERFSAEFPKEGPSILRIQQVVRGDSAAYFCASSRAGPGANVLTFGAGSRLTVL.

The chain is built from TRBV7-8 and TRBJ1-6; 9 nucleotides line up with TRBD1. There are 15 residues in the CDR3. Germline trimming cut 4 bases from V and 6 bases from J; bases unmatched to any gene: 4. Germline CDR1 and CDR2: SGHVS and FQNEAQ. As DNA, the CDR3 is TGTGCCAGCAGCTCGAGACAGGGGGGTAATTCACCCCTCCACTTT. Amino acids: CASSSRQGGNSPLHF.

The chain is built from TRBV7-3 and TRBJ2-2, with TRBD1 matching 9 bases. J lost 4 bases, V lost 5 bases, and 8 bases had no gene match. This CDR3 is 16 amino acids long. The germline gives CDR1 SGHTA, CDR2 FQGTGA. The CDR3 is CASSPRGQGTTGELFF. The CDR3 DNA is TGTGCCAGCAGCCCGCGTGGACAGGGGACCACCGGGGAGCTGTTTTTT.

The chain joins TRBV4-3 to TRBJ1-1, with D possibly being TRBD1 (6 bases). CDR3 length equals 14 residues. V lost 4 bases and J 4 bases, leaving 13 bases between the germline ends. Germline V lookup: CDR1 LGHNA, CDR2 YSLEER. Here the CDR3 DNA reads TGCGCCAGCAGCCGAACAGGGAGGGGCACTGAAGCTTTCTTT. As protein: CASSRTGRGTEAFF.

This sequence joins TRBV7-9 and TRBJ1-5; D is ambiguous. Germline V lookup: CDR1 SEHNR, CDR2 FQNEAQ (reference sequence). The CDR3 covers 14 residues. Trimming shortened V by 1 base and J by 3 bases, and 7 bases separated the two germline ends. The CDR3 nucleotides read TGTGCCAGCAGCTTAGAGTCAGACAATCAGCCCCAGCATTTT. This codes for CASSLESDNQPQHF.

Only one count was recorded for this clone. The V gene is TRBV5-4, the J gene TRBJ1-2; 7 bases line up with TRBD1. The CDR3 totals 15 residues. V was pared by 0 bases and J by 4 bases, with 6 bases of the junction left unmatched. Per germline, CDR1 SGHNT and CDR2 YYREEE (reference sequence). CDR3 nucleotides: TGTGCCAGCAGCTTGGCCGGGGACAGCCTCTATGGCTACACCTTC. Translation: CASSLAGDSLYGYTF.

This clone showed up just once. V usage is TRBV19 and J usage is TRBJ2-7; a weak D match, TRBD2 (6 bases). Trimming shortened V by 1 base and J by 2 bases, and 6 bases separated the two germline ends. The length of the CDR3 is 13 residues. Germline V gene lookup returns CDR1 LNHDA and CDR2 SQIVND (reference sequence). CDR3 loop: CASSIGGAYEQYF. CDR3 coding DNA: TGTGCCAGTAGTATAGGGGGGGCCTACGAGCAGTACTTC. Supplemented by reference TRBV19 and TRBJ2-7, the full variable domain reads DGGITQSPKYLFRKEGQNVTLSCEQNLNHDAMYWYRQDPGQGLRLIYYSQIVNDFQKGDIAEGYSVSREKKESFPLTVTSAQKNPTAFYLCASSIGGAYEQYFGPGTRLTVT.

The rearrangement joins TRBV7-8 to TRBJ1-2; the D gene is possibly TRBD1 (6 bases). Germline V CDR1 and CDR2: SGHVS, FQNEAQ. V lost 5 bases, J lost 2 bases, and 18 bases lay in between. This CDR3 contains 16 residues. This CDR3 is CASSTSSGGRNYGYTF. Here the CDR3 DNA reads TGTGCCAGCAGCACGAGTTCGGGGGGGCGGAACTATGGCTACACCTTC.

This clone showed up just a few times. V gene TRBV19 combines with J gene TRBJ1-2; D is perhaps TRBD1 (5 bases). V lost 7 bases to trimming and J lost 8 bases, with 14 bases between them. In germline, CDR1 is LNHDA, CDR2 SQIVND (reference sequence). This CDR3 comprises 12 residues. CDR3 sequence: CASIAGWGGYTF. The CDR3 DNA is TGTGCCAGTATTGCGGGGTGGGGGGGCTACACCTTC.

The chain recombines TRBV2 with TRBJ2-2, with D perhaps TRBD1 (6 bases). Trimming cost V 10 bases and J 1 base, with 10 bases left between them. CDR1 and CDR2 from the germline V gene are SNHLY and FYNNEI. CDR3 length: 13 amino acids. CDR3 amino acids: CAIQGLNTGELFF. CDR3 sequence (DNA): TGTGCCATACAGGGCTTGAACACCGGGGAGCTGTTTTTT.

The genes are TRBV5-1 and TRBJ2-7; 9 bases map to TRBD1. J lost 3 bases, V lost 4 bases, and 11 bases had no gene match. The CDR3 runs to 16 residues. In germline, CDR1 is SGHRS, CDR2 YFSETQ. This CDR3 reads CASSPVTGQGGYEQYF. In nucleotides, the CDR3 is TGCGCCAGCAGCCCCGTCACGGGACAGGGCGGCTACGAGCAGTACTTC.

The chain has TRBV4-2 and TRBJ1-1; D gene uncertain. CDR1 LGHNA and CDR2 YNFKEQ come from the germline V gene. The V end was cut by 1 base, the J end by 6 bases, with 9 bases between. This CDR3 region has 13 residues. CDR3 DNA sequence: TGTGCCAGCAGCCAAGGGGGAGGCCCTGAAGCTTTCTTT. It encodes CASSQGGGPEAFF.